A selection of T cell receptor beta chains follows, all from one sample in a study of cytomegalovirus exposure and HLA in healthy donors. Measured with immunoSEQ multiplex PCR; TCRdb has only the in-frame clones, and not every one. The sample lists approximately 100,000 clones, about 94% occurring once. Material for sequencing was PBMCs. All receptors come from a woman aged 30 to 39 in good health and CMV-seropositive. CDR3s include the opening cysteine and the closing phenylalanine or tryptophan. Part of the rows lack a size; the others show once, few, many or a class for expanded clones.

clone size	V gene	CDR3 protein
NA	TRBV9	CASSVEAGNEKLFF
NA	TRBV19	CASSQGYNEKLFF
NA	TRBV5-8	CASSLQGARTDTQYF
NA	TRBV13	CASSLEAGDTEAFF
NA	TRBV19	CASSMVMSTEAFF
NA	TRBV28	CASSLYSGTSGTAYEQYF
NA	TRBV28	CASNPRQGMVLREDTQYF
NA	TRBV19	CASRPDRGSFNEQFF
NA	TRBV18	CASSPPVSTSGNTIYF
NA	TRBV14	CASSRLGGASTDTQYF
NA	TRBV7-2	CASSPEGRGGDIQYF
NA	TRBV27	CASSSLADPYNEQFF
few	TRBV7-2	CASSLEARVLSGYTF
NA	TRBV15	CATSPGQGFLGNGNTIYF
NA	TRBV6-6	CASSYTIQNQPQHF
NA	TRBV2	CASRDRGINQPQHF
NA	TRBV18	CASSPEGFSGNTIYF
NA	TRBV28	CASTTNPRLAGGGNEQFF
NA	TRBV27	CASSFDRGKTYEQYF
NA	TRBV5-4	CASSPGQAQETQYF
NA	TRBV5-3	CARSGTGRSKNIQYF
NA	TRBV7-9	CASSISGEGRTMQFF
NA	TRBV19	CASSPSPGLGVNTQYF
NA	TRBV5-6	CASSLGRRRLIHEQYF
NA	TRBV7-9	CASSTSGTGRTDTQYF